This TCR beta chain was identified in a study of tumor-infiltrating lymphocytes in primary liver carcinoma. Scientists recovered RNA and DNA together from roughly 20-30 mg of unsorted bulk tissue. A primer in the constant region served to generate TCR beta cDNA from about 480 ng of total RNA. Nested multiplex PCR, run for three rounds with slightly modified ARM-PCR, yielded TCR beta libraries. TCRdb redid the calling of the multiplex PCR reads with MiXCR, one entry per CDR3 protein. The sample contains roughly 100,000 distinct CDR3 sequences, 82% of which appear only once. In regard to this clonotype: No antigen is known for it. Mismatch with germline at one junction end may stem from a read error.

Study-wide points: Compared with tumor region pairs, tumor-adjacent and tumor-blood pairs overlapped less.

The sequence was obtained from a man in his forties with primary liver carcinoma and hepatitis B virus infection. The sequencing sample was made of liver tumor tissue from sampling region 3. Indicated subset: tumor region T3, left-lateral pole.

CDR3 bases: TGTGCTAGCGGTTTGCCCCCTAGCCCGGGGACAGAGGGGTGCGATCAGTACTTC. Its translation: CASGLPPSPGTEGCDQYF. The chain carries TRBV12-5 and TRBJ2-7; TRBD1 matches at 7 bases. Germline values: CDR1 LGHNT, CDR2 FRNRAP. The CDR3 covers 18 residues.